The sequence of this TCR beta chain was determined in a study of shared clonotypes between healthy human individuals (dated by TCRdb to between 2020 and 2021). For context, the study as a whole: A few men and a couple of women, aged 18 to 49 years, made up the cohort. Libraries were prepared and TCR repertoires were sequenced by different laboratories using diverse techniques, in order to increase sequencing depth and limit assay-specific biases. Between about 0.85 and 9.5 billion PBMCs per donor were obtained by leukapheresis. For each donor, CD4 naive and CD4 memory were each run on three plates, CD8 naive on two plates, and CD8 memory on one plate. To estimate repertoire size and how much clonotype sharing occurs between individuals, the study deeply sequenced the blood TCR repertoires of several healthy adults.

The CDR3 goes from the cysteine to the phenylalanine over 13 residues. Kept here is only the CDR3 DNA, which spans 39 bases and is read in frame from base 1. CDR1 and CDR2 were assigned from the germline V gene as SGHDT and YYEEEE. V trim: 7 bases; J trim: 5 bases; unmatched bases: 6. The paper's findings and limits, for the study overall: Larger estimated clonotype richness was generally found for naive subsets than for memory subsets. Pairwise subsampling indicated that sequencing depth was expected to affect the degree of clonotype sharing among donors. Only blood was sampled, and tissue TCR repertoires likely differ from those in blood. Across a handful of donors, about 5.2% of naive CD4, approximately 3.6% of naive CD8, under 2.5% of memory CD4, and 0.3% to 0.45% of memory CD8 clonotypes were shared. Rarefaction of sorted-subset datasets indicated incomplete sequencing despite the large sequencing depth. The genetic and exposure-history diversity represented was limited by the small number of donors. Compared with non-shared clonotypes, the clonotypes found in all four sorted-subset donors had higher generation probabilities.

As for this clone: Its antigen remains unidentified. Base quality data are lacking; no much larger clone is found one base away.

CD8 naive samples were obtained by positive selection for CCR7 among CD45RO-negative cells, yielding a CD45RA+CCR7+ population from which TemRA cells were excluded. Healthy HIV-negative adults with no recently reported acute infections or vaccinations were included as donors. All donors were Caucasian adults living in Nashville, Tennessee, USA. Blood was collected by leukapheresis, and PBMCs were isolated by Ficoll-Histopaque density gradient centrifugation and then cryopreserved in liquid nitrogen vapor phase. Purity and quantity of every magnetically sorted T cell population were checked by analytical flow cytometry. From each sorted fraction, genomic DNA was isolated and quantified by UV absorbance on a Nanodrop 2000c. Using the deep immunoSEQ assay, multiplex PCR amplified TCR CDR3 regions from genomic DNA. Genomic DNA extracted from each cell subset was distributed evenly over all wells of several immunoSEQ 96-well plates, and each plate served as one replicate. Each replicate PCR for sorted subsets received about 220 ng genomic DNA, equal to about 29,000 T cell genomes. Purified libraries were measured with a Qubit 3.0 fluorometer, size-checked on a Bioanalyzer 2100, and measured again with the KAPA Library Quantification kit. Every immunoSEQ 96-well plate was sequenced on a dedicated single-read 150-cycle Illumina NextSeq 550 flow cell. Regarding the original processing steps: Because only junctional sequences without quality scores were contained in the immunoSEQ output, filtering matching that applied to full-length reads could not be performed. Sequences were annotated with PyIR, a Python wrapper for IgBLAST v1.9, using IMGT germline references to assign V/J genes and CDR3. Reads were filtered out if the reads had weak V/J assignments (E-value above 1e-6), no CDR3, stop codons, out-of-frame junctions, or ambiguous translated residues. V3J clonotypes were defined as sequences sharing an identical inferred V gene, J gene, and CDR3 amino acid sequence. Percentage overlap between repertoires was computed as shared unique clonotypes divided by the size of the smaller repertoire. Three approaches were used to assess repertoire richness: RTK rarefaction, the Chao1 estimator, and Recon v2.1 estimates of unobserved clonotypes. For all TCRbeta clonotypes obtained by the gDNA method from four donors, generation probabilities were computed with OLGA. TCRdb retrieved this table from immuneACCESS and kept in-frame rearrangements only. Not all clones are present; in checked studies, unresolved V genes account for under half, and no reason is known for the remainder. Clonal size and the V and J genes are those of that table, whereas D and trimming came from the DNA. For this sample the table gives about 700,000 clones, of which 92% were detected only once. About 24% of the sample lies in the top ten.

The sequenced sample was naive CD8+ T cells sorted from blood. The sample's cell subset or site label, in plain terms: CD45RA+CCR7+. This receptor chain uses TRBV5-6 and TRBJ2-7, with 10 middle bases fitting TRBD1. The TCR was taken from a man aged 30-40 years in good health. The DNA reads TGTGCCAGCGGAGACAGGGGGCCGGACGAGCAGTACTTC. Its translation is CASGDRGPDEQYF.